This TCR beta chain was sequenced during a study of CD8+CD57+ T cells in acquired aplastic anemia. Study context: DNA per sorted CD4+ or CD8+ sample ranged about 0.17 to 27.4 ug, averaging approximately 3.3 ug.

Genomic DNA served as template for TCR beta VDJ and CDR3 profiling. A single record per CDR3 protein comes from TCRdb applying MiXCR to the reads. The sample yields 150,000 to 200,000 distinct CDR3 sequences, 46% seen once. This clonotype has a count of ten or more. Antigen: not known. Study-wide points: CD8+ Simpson's diversity in patients was not significantly different from that in controls. Overlap between patients and controls comprised some 31 CD8+ CDR3 sequences.

The germline CDR1 and CDR2 sequences are SGHVS and FQNEAQ. V shed 1 base and J shed 6 bases, with 9 bases lying between them. The CDR3 spans 13 residues. The source material was sorted CD4+, CD8+, or CD8+CD57+ T cells (not recorded which) from PBMCs. The chain employs TRBV7-8 and TRBJ1-2; D uncertain. The TCR sequence derives from a human donor in good health. CDR3 in DNA: TGTGCCAGCAGCTTAGGAGGGATGGATGGCTACACCTTC. Amino acids: CASSLGGMDGYTF.